The T cell receptor (beta chain) described here comes from a study of Tregs in tolerant kidney transplant recipients. Study-wide points: Some patients' samples used different primers over time, so nucleotide sequences weren't comparable. In tolerant patients, donor-specific Tregs outgrew total Tregs, suggesting antigen-driven expansion. Activated donor B cell expansion appeared to reveal the most relevant donor-specific TCRbeta repertoire.

Profiling relied on immunoSEQ multiplex PCR, and the TCRdb table lists in-frame clones only, not all of them. The data hold 45,000 or so clones, with over 85% observed a single time. Comments on this clone: Antigen unknown.

Mixed chimerism was transient after nonmyeloablative marrow transplants from related graft donors. Germline lookup yields CDR1 SEHNR and CDR2 FQNEAQ (reference sequence). CDR3 length: 11 residues. The V end was cut by 9 bases, the J end by 4 bases, with 10 bases between. The material was CD8+ T cells from blood (PBMCs), obtained 12 months after the transplant. V gene TRBV7-9 combines with J gene TRBJ2-7; maybe TRBD2 (5 bases). This TCR derives from a human patient who received a combined kidney and bone marrow transplant. Some T cells here may be from the graft donor. The CDR3 nucleotides are TGTGCCAGTCTTGAGGGTTACGAGCAGTACTTC. This sequence encodes CASLEGYEQYF. The full variable domain, in which reference TRBV7-9 and TRBJ2-7 provide the parts outside the CDR3, is DTGVSQNPRHKITKRGQNVTFRCDPISEHNRLYWYRQTLGQGPEFLTYFQNEAQLEKSRLLSDRFSAERPKGSFSTLEIQRTEQGDSAMYLCASLEGYEQYFGPGTRLTVT.